This T cell receptor (beta chain) appears in the sequencing data of a study of T cells in Graves' hyperthyroidism and ophthalmopathy. Fresh 10 ml peripheral blood yielded PBMCs. Germline CDR1 and CDR2: SGHVS and FQNEAQ. V lost 5 bases and J lost 0; bases outside the gene matches: 7. The CDR3 sequence is 17 residues long. TCR beta CDR3 regions were amplified from RNA transcripts. During a first-round RT-PCR of the TCR CDR3, the HTBI primer set was used. TCRdb processed the multiplex PCR reads anew with MiXCR; each CDR3 protein has one entry. The table includes 300,000 to 400,000 distinct CDR3 sequences, about 14% detected once. This clonotype was counted ten times or more.

The material sequenced was blood. The receptor was isolated from a woman aged 55 to 70 with Graves' hyperthyroidism. This sequence joins TRBV7-8 and TRBJ2-6, with 7 bases aligning to TRBD1. The CDR3 DNA sequence: TGTGCCAGCAGCAGATACCGGGACAGCTCTGGGGCCAACGTCCTGACTTTC. Its translation: CASSRYRDSSGANVLTF.